The sequence of this T cell receptor (beta chain) was determined in a study of spatial heterogeneity in lung cancer. About the research overall: Each unique TCR and UMI combination was seen more than ten times on average in raw reads.

General study points: Counts of expanded intratumoral alpha and beta TCRs tracked tumor mutation counts.

The study tagged each TCR cDNA molecule with a unique molecular identifier. One entry per CDR3 protein, called by TCRdb with MiXCR from the 5' RACE reads. This table has about 100,000 distinct CDR3 sequences, about 4.4% appearing once. Time point defined: sample taken at primary tumor resection. Untreated early-stage non-small cell lung cancer patients, over 55 in total, were the donors. Sequencing of whole RNA from tumor, nontumor lung or frozen PBMC involved no sorting. This clonotype was seen ten or more times. Its target is not known. The TCR was taken from a male donor with early-stage non-small cell lung cancer. Sequences were derived from lung tumor tissue, sampled at surgery.

The CDR3 spells CASSLDSTPLIKQYF. DNA of the CDR3: TGTGCCAGCAGTTTAGACTCCACCCCCTTGATCAAGCAGTACTTC. The V call is TRBV27, the J call TRBJ2-7; D is unresolved. The length of the CDR3 is 15 residues. Germline CDR1 MNHEY, CDR2 SMNVEV (reference sequence). The V end lost 2 bases, the J end lost 8 bases, and 19 bases lay between the germline ends.